This T cell receptor (beta chain) appears in the sequencing data of a study of response to subunit inactivated influenza vaccine. Overall study findings and caveats: Authors proposed each seasonal influenza vaccination draws in few new T cells.

This clonotype was observed a few times. Its antigen is currently unknown. TCRdb fed the RT-PCR reads into MiXCR, producing one record per CDR3 protein. Altogether hundreds of thousands of distinct CDR3 sequences are present, 12% being singletons, with the ten largest covering 9.5% to 13%. The receptor comes from a man in his fifties who received an inactivated influenza vaccine. The source was PBMCs from blood, collected on the day of vaccination.

This CDR3 is CASTPRGAYQETQYF. The CDR3 coding sequence is TGCGCCAGCACCCCGAGGGGGGCGTACCAAGAGACCCAGTACTTC. The chain has TRBV5-1 and TRBJ2-5; possibly TRBD1 or TRBD2 for D (6 bases each). The CDR3 length is 15 residues. V was cut by 6 bases and J by 0 bases, with 15 bases left in between. Germline CDR1 and CDR2: SGHRS and YFSETQ.